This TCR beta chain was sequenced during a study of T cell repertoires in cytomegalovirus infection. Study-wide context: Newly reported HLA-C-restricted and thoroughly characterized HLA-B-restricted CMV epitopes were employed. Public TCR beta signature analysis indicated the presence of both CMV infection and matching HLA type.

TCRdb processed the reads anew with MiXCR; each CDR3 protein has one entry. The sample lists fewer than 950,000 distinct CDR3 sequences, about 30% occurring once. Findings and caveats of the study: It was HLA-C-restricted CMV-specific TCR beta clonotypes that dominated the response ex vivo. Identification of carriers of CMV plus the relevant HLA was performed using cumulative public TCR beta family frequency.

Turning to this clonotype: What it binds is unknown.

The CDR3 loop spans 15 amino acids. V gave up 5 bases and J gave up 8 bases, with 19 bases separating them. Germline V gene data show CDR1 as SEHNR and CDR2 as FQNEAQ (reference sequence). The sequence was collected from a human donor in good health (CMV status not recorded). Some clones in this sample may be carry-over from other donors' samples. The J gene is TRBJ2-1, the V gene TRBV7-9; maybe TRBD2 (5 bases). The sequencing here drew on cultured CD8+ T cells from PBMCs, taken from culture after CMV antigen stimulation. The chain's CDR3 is CASSRWTPARDEQFF. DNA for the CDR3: TGTGCCAGCAGCCGCTGGACCCCGGCGCGGGATGAGCAGTTCTTC.